One sample yielded the 27 T cell receptor beta chains listed below, sequenced in a study of siplizumab effects on memory and regulatory T cells. Assay: immunoSEQ multiplex PCR; the TCRdb copy retains only in-frame clones and omits some. The sample shows some 100,000 clones, about 91% of them seen only once. Sequencing was done on a sample of CD4+ T cells sorted from blood. These receptors were taken from a human donor in good health. Some clones in this sample may be carry-over from other donors' samples.

The CDR3 sequence is CSVGPTTDTQYF. CDR3 sequence (DNA): TGCAGCGTTGGTCCCACCACAGATACGCAGTATTTT. The genes are TRBV29-1 and TRBJ2-3; D call uncertain. The V and J ends lost 4 bases and 2 bases respectively, with 7 bases between them. CDR3 size: 12 residues. Germline values: CDR1 SQVTM, CDR2 ANQGSEA.

J is TRBJ2-2 and V is TRBV5-5; TRBD2 matches at 10 bases. The CDR3 is made up of 16 amino acids. J lost 4 bases, V lost 1 base, and 4 bases had no gene match. CDR1 is SGHKS, CDR2 YYEKEE, per germline (reference sequence). The CDR3 sequence: CASSLLAGVSTGELFF. The CDR3 bases are TGTGCCAGCAGCTTGCTAGCGGGAGTTAGCACCGGGGAGCTGTTTTTT.

The J gene is TRBJ2-7, the V gene TRBV27; the match to TRBD1 covers 7 bases. Losses at the gene ends were 3 bases for V and 5 bases for J; bases not matched to a gene: 7. This CDR3 region has 14 residues. CDR1 MNHEY and CDR2 SMNVEV come from the germline V gene (reference sequence). This CDR3 reads CASSFHRGIDEQYF. As DNA, the CDR3 is TGTGCCAGCAGTTTCCACAGGGGTATCGACGAGCAGTACTTC.

J is TRBJ1-4 and V is TRBV5-1; 8 nucleotides agree with TRBD1. Trimming cost V 2 bases and J 8 bases; bases outside gene matches: 5. The CDR3 sequence is 14 residues long. The germline gives CDR1 SGHRS, CDR2 YFSETQ. The CDR3: CASSFDRGGEKLFF. Written as DNA, the CDR3 is TGCGCCAGCAGCTTCGACAGGGGAGGCGAAAAACTGTTTTTT.

The rearrangement joins TRBV18 to TRBJ1-5; tentatively, D is TRBD1 (5 bases). The CDR3 contains 15 residues. Trimming stripped 2 bases from V and 5 bases from J, with 13 bases between. The germline V gene encodes CDR1 KGHSH and CDR2 LQKENI. The CDR3: CASSPSGVLDQPQHF. The CDR3 DNA follows: TGTGCCAGCTCACCATCGGGGGTCCTAGATCAGCCCCAGCATTTT.

As DNA, the CDR3 is TGTGCCAGCAGCTTCGCCACGGATACGCAGTATTTT. Residues: CASSFATDTQYF. This sequence joins TRBV6-6 and TRBJ2-3; D not certain. The germline V gene encodes CDR1 MNHNY and CDR2 SVGAGI (reference sequence). Trimming took 6 bases from V and 6 from J, leaving 10 bases between them. The CDR3 consists of 12 residues.

This clone was detected a few times. The chain links TRBV6-5 to TRBJ1-5; D may be TRBD1 (5 bases). V lost 2 bases, J lost 5 bases, and 7 bases lay in between. This CDR3 has 13 residues. Germline V CDR1 and CDR2: MNHEY, SVGAGI. The CDR3, as DNA: TGTGCCAGCAGTTACGACAGATATCAGCCCCAGCATTTT. Translating it yields CASSYDRYQPQHF.

Only one count was recorded for this clone. The CDR3 sequence: CASSIGGSRRRLAGADEQFF. The CDR3, as DNA: TGTGCCAGTAGTATTGGGGGAAGTAGGAGACGACTAGCGGGAGCAGATGAGCAGTTCTTC. The V and J genes are TRBV19 and TRBJ2-1, with TRBD2 matching 12 bases. Trimming cost V 3 bases and J 8 bases; bases outside gene matches: 20. CDR1 and CDR2 (germline): LNHDA, SQIVND (reference sequence). This CDR3 is built from 20 residues.

Worth noting for this clone: One junction end disagrees with the germline gene, perhaps due to a read error. The chain couples TRBV7-7 to TRBJ2-7; D remains unclear. Germline-derived CDR1 and CDR2 are SSHAT and FNYEAQ (reference sequence). CDR3 length: 14 residues. The CDR3 DNA follows: TGTGCTAGCAGCTTAGCCGTCGGCTCCTACGAGCAGTACTTC. Residues: CASSLAVGSYEQYF. Together with reference TRBV7-7 and TRBJ2-7, the CDR3 gives the full variable domain: GAGVSQSPRYKVTKRGQDVTLRCDPISSHATLYWYQQALGQGPEFLTYFNYEAQPDKSGLPSDRFSAERPEGSISTLTIQRTEQRDSAMYRCASSLAVGSYEQYFGPGTRLTVT.

This clone has just one count. This sequence joins TRBV19 and TRBJ2-4, with 10 bases aligning to TRBD2. The CDR3 has 20 residues. Losses at the gene ends were 6 bases for V and 2 bases for J; bases not matched to a gene: 19. Germline V gene sequence: CDR1 LNHDA, CDR2 SQIVND (reference sequence). CDR3 sequence (DNA): TGTGCCAGTAGGGCAGACAAGGGGCTAGCGGGAGCTACGTCCAAAAACATTCAGTACTTC. Its protein is CASRADKGLAGATSKNIQYF.

This chain links TRBV5-4 with TRBJ1-1; the D is unclear. CDR3 length: 13 residues. Between the trimmed V and J ends, which lost 4 bases and 6 bases, there was a span of 13 bases. Per germline, CDR1 SGHNT and CDR2 YYREEE (reference sequence). CDR3 DNA sequence: TGTGCCAGCAGCCGGAAGACGCCTCCTGAAGCTTTCTTT. Its protein is CASSRKTPPEAFF.

The chain couples TRBV7-4 to TRBJ1-5; D perhaps matches TRBD1 (5 bases). The CDR3 has 15 residues. Germline V gene sequence: CDR1 SGHVT, CDR2 SQSDAQ. The V end was cut by 5 bases, the J end by 5 bases, with 16 bases between. The CDR3 bases are TGTGCCAGCAGCGCCCGGGACGGCGCCGATCAGCCCCAGCATTTT. As protein: CASSARDGADQPQHF.

The chain carries TRBV5-1 and TRBJ2-3; 7 bases map to TRBD2. CDR3 length: 15 amino acids. Looked up from germline, CDR1 is SGHRS and CDR2 is YFSETQ. V gave up 0 bases and J gave up 2 bases; unmatched junction bases: 3. CDR3 loop: CASSLVTSDTDTQYF. The CDR3 nucleotides read TGCGCCAGCAGCTTGGTTACTAGCGACACAGATACGCAGTATTTT.

The chain links TRBV5-6 to TRBJ1-3; no firm D call. Per germline, CDR1 SGHDT and CDR2 YYEEEE. The V and J ends lost 2 bases and 2 bases respectively, with 8 bases between them. This CDR3 is 14 amino acids long. CDR3 nucleotides: TGTGCCAGCAGCTTCTGGGAGGCTGGAAACACCATATATTTT. The encoded protein is CASSFWEAGNTIYF.

This clone has a handful of counts. J is TRBJ2-7 and V is TRBV6-5; 10 bases align to TRBD1. This CDR3 has 16 amino acids. CDR1 and CDR2 (germline): MNHEY, SVGAGI. With 2 bases clipped from V and 3 bases from J, the junction kept 7 bases outside the gene matches. The CDR3 loop reads CASSYRGTGAFYEQYF. The DNA of the CDR3 is TGTGCCAGCAGTTACCGAGGGACAGGGGCCTTCTACGAGCAGTACTTC.

The J gene is TRBJ1-1, the V gene TRBV4-1; D ambiguous. The CDR3 contains 14 residues. V lost 4 bases, J lost 4 bases, and 13 bases lay in between. Germline CDR1 is MGHRA and CDR2 is YSYEKL. The CDR3 region is CASSRQRDSTEAFF. The DNA for the CDR3 is TGCGCCAGCAGCCGACAAAGAGATAGCACTGAAGCTTTCTTT.

As regards this clone: This sample also contains other DNA sequences that code for the same CDR3. This chain joins TRBV2 and TRBJ2-5, with TRBD2 matching 15 bases. The trim removed 6 bases at V and 5 bases at J, leaving 1 base unmatched. The length of the CDR3 is 14 residues. CDR1 is SNHLY, CDR2 FYNNEI, per germline. In DNA, the CDR3 is TGTGCCAGCAGGGGGACTAGCGGGAGGGAGACCCAGTACTTC. It translates to CASRGTSGRETQYF.

The chain joins TRBV27 to TRBJ1-6; D ambiguous. The germline V gene encodes CDR1 MNHEY and CDR2 SMNVEV (reference sequence). The CDR3 covers 13 residues. V gave up 8 bases and J gave up 3 bases, with 8 bases separating them. The CDR3 region is CASRLDYNSPLHF. For the CDR3, the DNA is TGTGCCAGCCGCCTTGACTATAATTCACCCCTCCACTTT.

The genes are TRBV28 and TRBJ1-2; D perhaps matches TRBD1 (6 bases). Germline lookup yields CDR1 MDHEN and CDR2 SYDVKM. V lost 4 bases and J 4 bases, leaving 13 bases between the germline ends. The CDR3 has 14 amino acids. For the CDR3, the DNA is TGTGCCAGCAGTTACCAGGGGATAGGCTATGGCTACACCTTC. Translating gives CASSYQGIGYGYTF.

There are a few counts of this clone. The CDR3 protein is CASSVGTVNTEAFF. CDR3 nucleotides: TGTGCCAGCAGTGTCGGGACGGTGAACACTGAAGCTTTCTTT. This rearrangement joins TRBV2 to TRBJ1-1, with D possibly matching TRBD1 (5 bases). There are 14 residues in the CDR3. Trimming left V 4 bases short and J 0 bases short, with 9 bases between. CDR1 and CDR2 (germline): SNHLY, FYNNEI.

The chain recombines TRBV29-1 with TRBJ2-2; 7 nucleotides align to TRBD1. The CDR3 covers 13 residues. Germline V gene data show CDR1 as SQVTM and CDR2 as ANQGSEA. After removal of 4 bases from V and 3 bases from J, the junction contained 2 bases not matched to a gene. The CDR3 loop reads CSVGTGYTGELFF. CDR3 nucleotide sequence: TGCAGCGTTGGGACAGGTTACACCGGGGAGCTGTTTTTT.

The rearrangement uses TRBV19 and TRBJ1-1; the match to TRBD1 covers 7 bases. This CDR3 comprises 13 residues. The germline CDR1 and CDR2 sequences are LNHDA and SQIVND (reference sequence). Trimming at V came to 8 bases and at J to 0 bases, leaving 3 bases not matched to a gene. CDR3 region: CASAGQLNTEAFF. The CDR3 nucleotides are TGTGCCAGTGCGGGACAGCTGAACACTGAAGCTTTCTTT. Using reference TRBV19 and TRBJ1-1 for the parts outside the CDR3, the full variable domain is DGGITQSPKYLFRKEGQNVTLSCEQNLNHDAMYWYRQDPGQGLRLIYYSQIVNDFQKGDIAEGYSVSREKKESFPLTVTSAQKNPTAFYLCASAGQLNTEAFFGQGTRLTVV.

The DNA of the CDR3 is TGTGCCAGCAGCGATCCCATCCAGGGTTTAGGCACAGATACGCAGTATTTT. Encoded protein: CASSDPIQGLGTDTQYF. The genes are TRBV2 and TRBJ2-3, with D tentatively TRBD1 (5 bases). V was shortened by 6 bases and J by 1 base, with 20 bases between the two germline ends. Germline V gene lookup returns CDR1 SNHLY and CDR2 FYNNEI. The CDR3 has 17 residues. Drawing the rest from reference TRBV2 and TRBJ2-3, the complete variable domain is EPEVTQTPSHQVTQMGQEVILRCVPISNHLYFYWYRQILGQKVEFLVSFYNNEISEKSEIFDDQFSVERPDGSNFTLKIRSTKLEDSAMYFCASSDPIQGLGTDTQYFGPGTRLTVL.

V is TRBV6-5 and J is TRBJ2-5; 7 bases line up with TRBD1. Trimming at V came to 0 bases and at J to 3 bases, leaving 7 bases not matched to a gene. CDR3 length: 16 amino acids. Germline CDR1 and CDR2: MNHEY and SVGAGI. The CDR3 spells CASSYSHGTAKETQYF. CDR3 DNA: TGTGCCAGCAGTTACTCCCACGGGACAGCTAAAGAGACCCAGTACTTC.

This chain uses TRBV19 with TRBJ2-1; TRBD2 matches at 14 bases. With 4 bases clipped from V and 7 bases from J, the junction kept 0 bases outside the gene matches. The CDR3 consists of 14 residues. The V gene's germline CDR1 is LNHDA and CDR2 SQIVND (reference sequence). CDR3 DNA sequence: TGTGCCAGTAGTAGACTAGCGGGAGGGAATGAGCAGTTCTTC. Translating gives CASSRLAGGNEQFF.

The V gene is TRBV5-8, the J gene TRBJ2-7; D gene ambiguous. The CDR3 is 13 residues long. CDR1 is SGHTS, CDR2 YDEGEE, per germline. Trimming pared 2 bases from V and 3 bases from J, leaving 9 bases between. Written as DNA, the CDR3 is TGTGCCAGCAGCTTAGTTATGGGCTACGAGCAGTACTTC. Translating gives CASSLVMGYEQYF.

The chain couples TRBV4-2 to TRBJ1-2; possibly TRBD1 for D (5 bases). The CDR3 extends over 15 amino acids. V dropped 1 base and J dropped 6 bases, with 15 bases sitting between them. Looked up from germline, CDR1 is LGHNA and CDR2 is YNFKEQ. The CDR3 reads CASSQAEGRVHGYTF. The CDR3 nucleotides read TGTGCCAGCAGCCAAGCAGAGGGCAGGGTCCATGGCTACACCTTC.